Listed below are T cell receptor beta chains from one sample, sequenced in a study of Ad26.COV2.S vaccination and SARS-CoV-2 variants. Profiled with immunoSEQ multiplex PCR; TCRdb holds only in-frame clones, not every one. The sample has about 460,000 clones; about nine tenths are singletons. The sample consisted of peripheral blood, taken in a trial of Ad26.COV2.S vaccine versus placebo. The receptors derive from a person between 18 and 65 years old who received the Ad26.COV2.S COVID-19 vaccine or a placebo. Both conserved end residues are part of each CDR3. The D gene is left open where the match is weak. Size is stated for part of the rows, as once, few or many counts, or as a class when the clone is expanded.

TRBV14	-	13	TRBJ1-1	few	CASSSGRGTEAFF	TGTGCCAGCAGCTCGGGTAGAGGGACTGAAGCTTTCTTT
TRBV6-5	-	15	TRBJ2-3	once	CASTLERPGADTQYF	TGTGCCAGCACACTCGAGCGGCCGGGGGCAGATACGCAGTATTTT
TRBV27	TRBD1	14	TRBJ1-1	-	CASSPTDRELGAFF	TGTGCCAGCAGTCCCACCGACAGGGAGCTCGGCGCTTTCTTT
TRBV7-2	TRBD1	17	TRBJ1-6	-	CASSPETGASYNSPLHF	TGTGCCAGCAGCCCCGAAACAGGGGCCAGTTATAATTCACCCCTCCACTTT
TRBV7-3	TRBD1	14	TRBJ2-1	-	CASSSRTGNNEQFF	TGTGCCAGCAGCTCCCGGACAGGTAACAATGAGCAGTTCTTC
TRBV19	-	15	TRBJ2-7	once	CASSITPNRVYEQYF	TGTGCCAGTAGTATAACACCGAACAGGGTTTACGAGCAGTACTTC
TRBV30	TRBD2	15	TRBJ2-7	-	CAWSVQWEGPKEQYF	TGTGCCTGGAGTGTACAGTGGGAGGGTCCTAAAGAGCAGTACTTC
TRBV7-2	-	13	TRBJ1-2	-	CASSLESIYGYTF	TGTGCCAGCAGCTTAGAGTCAATCTATGGCTACACCTTC
TRBV7-2	-	14	TRBJ2-5	once	CASSLGAAQETQYF	TGTGCCAGCAGCTTAGGGGCAGCTCAAGAGACCCAGTACTTC
TRBV7-6	TRBD1	17	TRBJ1-2	-	CASSLNAGGKSDYGYTF	TGTGCCAGCAGCTTAAACGCAGGGGGGAAGTCTGACTATGGCTACACCTTC
TRBV9	TRBD1	18	TRBJ2-5	-	CASSVGSGGLGSQETQYF	TGTGCCAGCAGCGTAGGTTCAGGGGGATTGGGGTCGCAAGAGACCCAGTACTTC
TRBV6-5	-	15	TRBJ2-1	-	CASSYSTQGSGEQFF	TGTGCCAGCAGTTACTCGACCCAGGGGTCAGGAGAGCAGTTCTTC
TRBV7-3	TRBD2	19	TRBJ2-1	once	CASSLGTSGMRIGVTEQFF	TGTGCCAGCAGCTTAGGGACTAGCGGGATGCGGATTGGGGTCACTGAGCAGTTCTTC
TRBV2	TRBD2	16	TRBJ2-1	once	CASSEGLAGGLKEQFF	TGTGCCAGCAGTGAAGGACTAGCGGGTGGGCTGAAGGAGCAGTTCTTC
TRBV10-3	-	14	TRBJ1-2	-	CAIRDPRGRSGYTF	TGTGCCATCAGGGACCCGCGGGGGAGGAGTGGCTACACCTTC
TRBV27	TRBD2	16	TRBJ2-2	-	CASQLAGQKLPRELFF	TGTGCCAGCCAACTAGCGGGCCAAAAGCTCCCCCGGGAGCTGTTTTTT
TRBV6-2/TRBV6-3	-	14	TRBJ2-3	-	CASSYSRVRDTQYF	TGTGCCAGCAGTTACTCGCGGGTTAGGGATACGCAGTATTTT
TRBV19	-	11	TRBJ2-7	-	CASSSPIEQYF	TGTGCCAGTAGCTCTCCAATAGAGCAGTACTTC
TRBV28	TRBD2	19	TRBJ2-2	-	CASSLVPAGGPANTGELFF	TGTGCCAGCAGTTTAGTTCCAGCGGGAGGGCCCGCGAACACCGGGGAGCTGTTTTTT
TRBV7-3	TRBD1	13	TRBJ1-2	-	CASSSGQGYGYTF	TGTGCCAGCAGCTCCGGACAGGGCTATGGCTACACCTTC
TRBV4-1	TRBD1	15	TRBJ2-2	once	CASSQQGAGTGELFF	TGCGCCAGCAGCCAACAGGGGGCGGGCACCGGGGAGCTGTTTTTT
TRBV29-1	-	12	TRBJ2-7	-	CSVSFTGYEQYF	TGCAGCGTTTCTTTTACTGGCTACGAGCAGTACTTC
TRBV19	-	14	TRBJ1-4	-	CASNNRGLNEKLFF	TGTGCCAGTAATAACCGGGGACTAAATGAAAAACTGTTTTTT
TRBV30	-	13	TRBJ1-2	-	CAWSAALSGGYTF	TGTGCCTGGAGTGCCGCGCTGTCAGGGGGCTACACCTTC
TRBV4-1	TRBD2	15	TRBJ2-5	-	CASSQGLGEGETQYF	TGCGCCAGCAGCCAAGGGTTGGGGGAGGGAGAGACCCAGTACTTC
TRBV18	TRBD1	17	TRBJ2-1	few	CASSPLRRDRGGNEQFF	TGTGCCAGCTCACCACTTCGTCGGGACAGGGGAGGAAATGAGCAGTTCTTC
TRBV15	-	15	TRBJ1-2	-	CATSKPLSGTYGYTF	TGTGCCACCAGCAAGCCCCTCTCCGGGACCTATGGCTACACCTTC
TRBV18	-	15	TRBJ2-6	once	CASSPEQGIANVLTF	TGTGCCAGCTCACCGGAACAGGGTATAGCCAACGTCCTGACTTTC
TRBV5-1	-	17	TRBJ2-2	-	CASSTRRGKFDTGELFF	TGCGCCAGCAGTACCCGACGGGGAAAATTTGACACCGGGGAGCTGTTTTTT
TRBV24-1	TRBD1	15	TRBJ1-4	-	CATSDPGTGEEKLFF	TGTGCCACCAGTGATCCAGGGACAGGGGAGGAAAAACTGTTTTTT
TRBV28	-	16	TRBJ1-3	-	CASSISGTSSGNTIYF	TGTGCCAGCAGCATATCCGGGACAAGCTCTGGAAACACCATATATTTT
TRBV19	-	12	TRBJ1-2	few	CASSIAGYGYTF	TGTGCCAGTAGTATCGCGGGATATGGCTACACCTTC
TRBV2	-	13	TRBJ1-1	-	CASSKQGNTEAFF	TGTGCCAGCAGTAAACAGGGGAACACTGAAGCTTTCTTT
TRBV11-2	-	17	TRBJ2-5	once	CASSQIPLWGPGETQYF	TGTGCCAGCAGCCAAATACCCCTCTGGGGTCCTGGAGAGACCCAGTACTTC
TRBV6-5	-	12	TRBJ1-1	-	CASRRENTEAFF	TGTGCCAGCCGACGGGAGAACACTGAAGCTTTCTTT
TRBV27	TRBD1	17	TRBJ1-4	-	CASSLSSPGQGGEKLFF	TGTGCCAGCAGTTTATCTAGTCCGGGACAGGGCGGGGAAAAACTGTTTTTT
TRBV27	-	16	TRBJ2-7	-	CASSLIGQGPGYEQYF	TGTGCCAGCAGTTTGATTGGGCAGGGGCCCGGGTACGAGCAGTACTTC
TRBV7-8	-	13	TRBJ1-1	-	CASLRDRNTEAFF	TGTGCCTCCCTCCGGGACCGTAACACTGAAGCTTTCTTT
TRBV2	TRBD1	16	TRBJ2-4	-	CASSGGTGVAKNIQYF	TGTGCCAGCAGTGGGGGGACAGGGGTGGCCAAAAACATTCAGTACTTC
TRBV5-1	TRBD1	15	TRBJ2-7	-	CASRPWTGIGYEQYF	TGCGCCAGCAGACCCTGGACAGGGATCGGCTACGAGCAGTACTTC
TRBV27	TRBD1	15	TRBJ1-2	-	CASSLVGQGDYGYTF	TGTGCCAGCAGTTTGGTTGGACAGGGGGACTATGGCTACACCTTC
TRBV4-2	-	15	TRBJ2-3	-	CASSQGNVGSDTQYF	TGTGCCAGCAGCCAAGGGAATGTGGGGTCAGATACGCAGTATTTT
TRBV6-5	TRBD1	14	TRBJ1-2	-	CASGGDRAGYGYTF	TGTGCCAGCGGGGGGGACAGGGCGGGCTATGGCTACACCTTC
TRBV7-2	-	15	TRBJ2-6	-	CASSSSSSGANVLTF	TGTGCCAGCAGCTCCTCCAGCTCTGGGGCCAACGTCCTGACTTTC
TRBV29-1	-	9	TRBJ1-1	-	CSVDQEAFF	TGCAGCGTTGACCAAGAAGCTTTCTTT
TRBV27	TRBD1	17	TRBJ1-2	-	CASSFMTGRRGTYGYTF	TGTGCCAGCAGTTTTATGACAGGGAGGAGGGGTACCTATGGCTACACCTTC
TRBV9	-	15	TRBJ2-5	-	CASSVGAGWTETQYF	TGTGCCAGCAGCGTAGGCGCAGGGTGGACAGAGACCCAGTACTTC
TRBV10-3	-	16	TRBJ2-3	-	CAISESRTVSTDTQYF	TGTGCCATCAGTGAGTCGAGGACAGTTAGCACAGATACGCAGTATTTT
TRBV9	-	13	TRBJ1-2	-	CASSSFGTAGYTF	TGTGCCAGCAGCTCATTCGGGACTGCTGGCTACACCTTC